A selection of T cell receptor beta chains follows, all from one sample in a study of blood T cell repertoires in COVID-19. TCRdb's copy holds only in-frame clones and misses some; the assay was immunoSEQ multiplex PCR. The top ten clones hold less than 10% of a sample with some 150,000 clones, roughly 89% of them seen once. The sequencing input was peripheral blood. Receptors were obtained from a woman in her 50s with active or convalescent COVID-19. CDR3s include the opening cysteine and the closing phenylalanine or tryptophan.

TRBV5-4	CASSPGTSGITDTQYF
TRBV7-9	CASSLLLADSKETQYF
TRBV9	CASSAGGYQETQYF
TRBV4-3	CASSQDGTSGPGTQYF
TRBV6-5	CASSYSIGGSGEQYF
TRBV28	CASSLRGTDYEQYF
TRBV7-9	CASSFGRLAPYGYTF
TRBV6-4	CASSESPGASTDTQYF
TRBV11-2	CASSLVTYTEAFF
TRBV28	CASSTGGGIYGYTF
TRBV9	CASSVSGSWNTQYF
TRBV28	CASTAGEADGELFF
TRBV5-1	CASSLAVGSGRVRNEQFF
TRBV19	CASSIGGMQETQYF
TRBV9	CASSGGTGGHGNTIYF
TRBV7-2	CASSLAVQNYEQYF
TRBV28	CASEGLAEENEQFF
TRBV9	CASTHTDSRAGELFF
TRBV6-1	CASSEDWQGWGGYTF